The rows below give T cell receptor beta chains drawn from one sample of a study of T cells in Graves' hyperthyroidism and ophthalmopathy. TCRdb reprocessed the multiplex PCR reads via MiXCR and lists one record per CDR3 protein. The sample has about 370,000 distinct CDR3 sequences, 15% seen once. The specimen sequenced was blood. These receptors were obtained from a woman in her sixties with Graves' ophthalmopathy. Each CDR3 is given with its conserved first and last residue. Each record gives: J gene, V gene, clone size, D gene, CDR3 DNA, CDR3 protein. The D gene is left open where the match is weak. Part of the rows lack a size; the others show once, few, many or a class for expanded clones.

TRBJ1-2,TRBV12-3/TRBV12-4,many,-,TGTGCCAGCAGTTTGGGCAGGGAAGTCTATGGCTACACCTTC,CASSLGREVYGYTF
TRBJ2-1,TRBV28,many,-,TGTGCCAGCAGTGACAGGGAGGGGGATGAGCAGTTCTTC,CASSDREGDEQFF
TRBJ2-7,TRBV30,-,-,TGTGCCTGGAGTGTTCTGGGGTACGAGCAGTACTTC,CAWSVLGYEQYF
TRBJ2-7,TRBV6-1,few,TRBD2,TGTGCCAGCAAAATAGCGGGTAGCTCCTACGAGCAGTACTTC,CASKIAGSSYEQYF
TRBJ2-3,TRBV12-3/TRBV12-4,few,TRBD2,TGTGCCAGCAGGCCGGGACTAGCGGGAGGGCCGGGCAGCACAGATACGCAGTATTTT,CASRPGLAGGPGSTDTQYF
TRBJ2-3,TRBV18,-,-,TGTGCCAGCTCACCCTCCCGAGGGAGCGGTCGTGGAGATACGCAGTATTTT,CASSPSRGSGRGDTQYF
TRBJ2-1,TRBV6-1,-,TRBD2,TGTGCCAGCAGTGACCAGGGACTAGCAGGCAATGAGCAGTTCTTC,CASSDQGLAGNEQFF
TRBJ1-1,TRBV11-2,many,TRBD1,TGTGCCAGCAGCTCGGACAGGGAGACCTTTCTGTTCACTGAAGCTTTCTTT,CASSSDRETFLFTEAFF
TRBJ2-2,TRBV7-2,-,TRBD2,TGTGCCAGCAGCCGTAGCGGGGCCGGCACCGGGGAGCTGTTTTTT,CASSRSGAGTGELFF
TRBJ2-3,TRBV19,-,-,TGTGCCAGTAGTATTCTAGAGCATGCAGATACGCAGTATTTT,CASSILEHADTQYF
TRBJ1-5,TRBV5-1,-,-,TGCGCCAGCAGCTTTACGGGCAATCAGCCCCAGCATTTT,CASSFTGNQPQHF
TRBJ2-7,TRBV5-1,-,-,TGCGCCAGCAGCTTGGGGACCAGGGGAGGCGAGCAGTACTTC,CASSLGTRGGEQYF